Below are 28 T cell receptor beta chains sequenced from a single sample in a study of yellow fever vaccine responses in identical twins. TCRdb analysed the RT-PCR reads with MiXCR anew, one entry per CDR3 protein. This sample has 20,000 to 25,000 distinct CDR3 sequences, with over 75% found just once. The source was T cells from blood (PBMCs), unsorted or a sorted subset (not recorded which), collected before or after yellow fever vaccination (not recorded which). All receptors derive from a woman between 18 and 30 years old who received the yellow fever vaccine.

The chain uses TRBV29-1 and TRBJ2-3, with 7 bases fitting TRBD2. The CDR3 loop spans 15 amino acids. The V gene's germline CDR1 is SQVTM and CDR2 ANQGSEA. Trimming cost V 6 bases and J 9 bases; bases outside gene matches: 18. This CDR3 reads CSVGTGGVLPGTQYF. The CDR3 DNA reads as TGCAGCGTGGGGACGGGAGGCGTCCTCCCCGGGACGCAGTATTTT.

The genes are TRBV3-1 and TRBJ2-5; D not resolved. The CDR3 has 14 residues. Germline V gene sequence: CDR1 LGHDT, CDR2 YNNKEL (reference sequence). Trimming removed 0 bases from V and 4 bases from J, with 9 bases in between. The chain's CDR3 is CASSQDQVRETQYF. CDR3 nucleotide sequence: TGTGCCAGCAGCCAAGATCAGGTGCGAGAGACCCAGTACTTC.

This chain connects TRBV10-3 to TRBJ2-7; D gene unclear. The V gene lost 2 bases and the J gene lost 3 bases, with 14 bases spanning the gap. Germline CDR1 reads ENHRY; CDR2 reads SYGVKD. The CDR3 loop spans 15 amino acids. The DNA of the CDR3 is TGTGCCATCAGTGAGGGTGGCACATGGGTCTACGAGCAGTACTTC. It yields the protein CAISEGGTWVYEQYF.

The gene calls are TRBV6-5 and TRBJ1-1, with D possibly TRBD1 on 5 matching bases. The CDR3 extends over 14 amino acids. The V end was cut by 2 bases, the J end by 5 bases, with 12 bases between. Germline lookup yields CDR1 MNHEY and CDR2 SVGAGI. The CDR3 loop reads CASSYLIRGTEAFF. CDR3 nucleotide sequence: TGTGCCAGCAGTTACCTGATAAGGGGAACTGAAGCTTTCTTT.

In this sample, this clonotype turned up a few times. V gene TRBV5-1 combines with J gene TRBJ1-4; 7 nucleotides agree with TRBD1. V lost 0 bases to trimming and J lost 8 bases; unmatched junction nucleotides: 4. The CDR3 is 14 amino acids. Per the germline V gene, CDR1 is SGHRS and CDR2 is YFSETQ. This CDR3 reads CASSLGRGMEKLFF. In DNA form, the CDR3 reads TGCGCCAGCAGCTTGGGCAGGGGGATGGAAAAACTGTTTTTT.

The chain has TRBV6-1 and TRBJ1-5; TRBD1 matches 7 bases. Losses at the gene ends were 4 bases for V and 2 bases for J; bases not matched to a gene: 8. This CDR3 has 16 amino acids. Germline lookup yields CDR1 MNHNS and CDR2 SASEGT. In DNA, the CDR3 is TGTGCCAGCAGTGGCCGACAGGGCGGAGGCAATCAGCCCCAGCATTTT. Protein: CASSGRQGGGNQPQHF.

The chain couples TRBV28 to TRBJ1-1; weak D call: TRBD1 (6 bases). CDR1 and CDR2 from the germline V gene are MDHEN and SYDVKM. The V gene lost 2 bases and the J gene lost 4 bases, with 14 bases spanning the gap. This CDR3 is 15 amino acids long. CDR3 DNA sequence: TGTGCCAGCAGTTTAGGGGGCGCGGGGGGCACTGAAGCTTTCTTT. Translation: CASSLGGAGGTEAFF.

As DNA, the CDR3 is TGTGCCATCAAGTGGGGACAGGGTGATAATTCACCCCTCCACTTT. Protein: CAIKWGQGDNSPLHF. The chain recombines TRBV10-3 with TRBJ1-6, with 9 positions matching TRBD1. J gave up 5 bases and V 7 bases, and 6 bases lay outside the gene matches. Germline V gene sequence: CDR1 ENHRY, CDR2 SYGVKD. The CDR3 runs to 15 residues.

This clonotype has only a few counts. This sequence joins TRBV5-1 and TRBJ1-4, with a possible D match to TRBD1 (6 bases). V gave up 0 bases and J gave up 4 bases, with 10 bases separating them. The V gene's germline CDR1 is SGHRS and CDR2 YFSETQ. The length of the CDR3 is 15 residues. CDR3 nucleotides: TGCGCCAGCAGCTTGGGAGGGGGAAGTAATGAAAAACTGTTTTTT. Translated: CASSLGGGSNEKLFF.

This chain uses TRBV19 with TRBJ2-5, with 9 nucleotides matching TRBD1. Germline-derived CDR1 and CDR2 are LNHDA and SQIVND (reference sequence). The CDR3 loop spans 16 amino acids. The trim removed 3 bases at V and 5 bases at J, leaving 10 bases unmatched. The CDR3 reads CASSIVGTGSPETQYF. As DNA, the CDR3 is TGTGCCAGTAGTATTGTTGGGACAGGGTCCCCCGAGACCCAGTACTTC.

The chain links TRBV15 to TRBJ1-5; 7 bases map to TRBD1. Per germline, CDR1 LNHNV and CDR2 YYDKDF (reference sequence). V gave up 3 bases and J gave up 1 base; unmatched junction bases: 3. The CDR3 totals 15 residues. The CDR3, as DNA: TGTGCCACCAGCAGGGGACAGTCGAGCAATCAGCCCCAGCATTTT. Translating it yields CATSRGQSSNQPQHF.

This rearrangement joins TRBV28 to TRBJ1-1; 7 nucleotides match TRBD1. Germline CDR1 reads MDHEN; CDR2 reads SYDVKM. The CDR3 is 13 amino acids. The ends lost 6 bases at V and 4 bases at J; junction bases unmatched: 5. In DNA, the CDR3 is TGTGCCAGCAGGACGACAGGGAGCACTGAAGCTTTCTTT. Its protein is CASRTTGSTEAFF.

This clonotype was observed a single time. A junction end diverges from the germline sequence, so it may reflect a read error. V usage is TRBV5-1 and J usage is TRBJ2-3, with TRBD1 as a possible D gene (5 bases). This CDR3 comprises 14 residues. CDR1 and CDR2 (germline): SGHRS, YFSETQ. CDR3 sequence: CASRLGDRTDTQYF. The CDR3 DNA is TGCGCCAGCAGGTTGGGCGACAGAACAGATACGCAGTATTTT. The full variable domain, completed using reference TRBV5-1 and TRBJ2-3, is KAGVTQTPRYLIKTRGQQVTLSCSPISGHRSVSWYQQTPGQGLQFLFEYFSETQRNKGNFPGRFSGRQFSNSRSEMNVSTLELGDSALYLCASRLGDRTDTQYFGPGTRLTVL.

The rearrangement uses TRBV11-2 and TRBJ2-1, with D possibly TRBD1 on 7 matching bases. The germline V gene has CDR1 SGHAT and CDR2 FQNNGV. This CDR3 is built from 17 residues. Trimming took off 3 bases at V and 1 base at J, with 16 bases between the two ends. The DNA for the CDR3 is TGTGCCAGCAGCTTTTTACCTCCAGGGGGGTCCTACAATGAGCAGTTCTTC. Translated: CASSFLPPGGSYNEQFF.

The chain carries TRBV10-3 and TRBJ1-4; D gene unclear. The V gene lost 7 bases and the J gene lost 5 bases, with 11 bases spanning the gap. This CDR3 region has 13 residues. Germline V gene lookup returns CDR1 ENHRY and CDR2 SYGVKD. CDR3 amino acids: CAITGKPNEKLFF. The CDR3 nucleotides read TGTGCCATCACGGGGAAACCAAATGAAAAACTGTTTTTT.

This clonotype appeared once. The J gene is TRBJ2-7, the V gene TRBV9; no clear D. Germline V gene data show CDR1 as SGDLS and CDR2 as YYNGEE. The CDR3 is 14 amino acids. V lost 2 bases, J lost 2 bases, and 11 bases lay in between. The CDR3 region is CASSVTLYPYEQYF. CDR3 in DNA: TGTGCCAGCAGCGTGACCCTCTACCCCTACGAGCAGTACTTC.

CDR3 protein: CASSQDELAPQETQYF. DNA of the CDR3: TGTGCCAGCAGCCAAGATGAACTAGCCCCCCAAGAGACCCAGTACTTC. The chain is built from TRBV14 and TRBJ2-5; tentatively, D is TRBD2 (6 bases). The CDR3 totals 16 residues. From germline, CDR1 is SGHDN and CDR2 FVKESK. Trimming took off 0 bases at V and 1 base at J, with 12 bases between the two ends.

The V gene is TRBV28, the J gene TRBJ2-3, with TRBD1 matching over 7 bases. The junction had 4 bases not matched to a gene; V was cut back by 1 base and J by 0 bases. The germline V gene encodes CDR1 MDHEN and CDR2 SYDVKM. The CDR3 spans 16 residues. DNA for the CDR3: TGTGCCAGCAGTTTATCCCGACAGGGAAGCACAGATACGCAGTATTTT. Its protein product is CASSLSRQGSTDTQYF.

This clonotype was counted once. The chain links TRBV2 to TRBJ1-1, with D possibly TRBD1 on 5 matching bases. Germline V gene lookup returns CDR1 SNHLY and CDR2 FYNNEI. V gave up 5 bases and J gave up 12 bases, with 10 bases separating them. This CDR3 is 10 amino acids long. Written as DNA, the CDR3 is TGTGCCAGCAGTAGGGACCGGACTTTCTTT. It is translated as CASSRDRTFF. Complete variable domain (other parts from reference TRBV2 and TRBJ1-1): EPEVTQTPSHQVTQMGQEVILRCVPISNHLYFYWYRQILGQKVEFLVSFYNNEISEKSEIFDDQFSVERPDGSNFTLKIRSTKLEDSAMYFCASSRDRTFFGQGTRLTVV.

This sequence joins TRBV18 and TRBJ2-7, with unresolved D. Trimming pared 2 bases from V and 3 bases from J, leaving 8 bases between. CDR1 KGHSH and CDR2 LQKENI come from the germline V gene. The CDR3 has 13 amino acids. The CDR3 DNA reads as TGTGCCAGCTCACCAAACACGGACTACGAGCAGTACGTC. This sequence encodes CASSPNTDYEQYV.

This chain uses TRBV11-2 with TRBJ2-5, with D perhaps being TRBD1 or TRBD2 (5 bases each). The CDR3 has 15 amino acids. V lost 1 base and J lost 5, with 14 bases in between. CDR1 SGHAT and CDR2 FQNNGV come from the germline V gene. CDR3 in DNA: TGTGCCAGCAGCTTAGGCGTGCGCTGGGGGGAGACCCAGTACTTC. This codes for CASSLGVRWGETQYF.

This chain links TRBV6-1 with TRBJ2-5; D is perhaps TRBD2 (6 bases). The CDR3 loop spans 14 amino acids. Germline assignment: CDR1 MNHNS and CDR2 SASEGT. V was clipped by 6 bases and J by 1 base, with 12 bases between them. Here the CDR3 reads CASRWRESQETQYF. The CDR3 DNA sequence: TGTGCCAGCAGATGGAGGGAGAGCCAAGAGACCCAGTACTTC.

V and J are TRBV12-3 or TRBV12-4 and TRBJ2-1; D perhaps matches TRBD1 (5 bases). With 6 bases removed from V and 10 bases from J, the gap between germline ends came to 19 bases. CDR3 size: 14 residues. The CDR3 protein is CASSLGLGASEQFF. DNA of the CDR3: TGTGCCAGCAGCCTAGGGCTTGGGGCTTCGGAGCAGTTCTTC.

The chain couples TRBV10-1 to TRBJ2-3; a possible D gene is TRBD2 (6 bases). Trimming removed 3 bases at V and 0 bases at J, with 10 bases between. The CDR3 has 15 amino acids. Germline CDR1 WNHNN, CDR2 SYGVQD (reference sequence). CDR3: CASSDGGYSTDTQYF. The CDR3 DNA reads TGCGCCAGCAGTGACGGGGGATATAGCACAGATACGCAGTATTTT.

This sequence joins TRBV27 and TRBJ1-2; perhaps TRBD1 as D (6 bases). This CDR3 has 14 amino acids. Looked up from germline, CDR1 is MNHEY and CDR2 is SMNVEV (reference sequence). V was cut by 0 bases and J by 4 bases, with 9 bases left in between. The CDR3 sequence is CASSLSTGFYGYTF. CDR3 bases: TGTGCCAGCAGTTTATCTACAGGGTTCTATGGCTACACCTTC.

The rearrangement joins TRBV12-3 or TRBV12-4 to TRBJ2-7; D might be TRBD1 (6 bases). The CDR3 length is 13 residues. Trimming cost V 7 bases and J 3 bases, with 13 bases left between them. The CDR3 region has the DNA TGTGCCAGCACCTTGGGGGCCCTCTACGAGCAGTACTTC. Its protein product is CASTLGALYEQYF.

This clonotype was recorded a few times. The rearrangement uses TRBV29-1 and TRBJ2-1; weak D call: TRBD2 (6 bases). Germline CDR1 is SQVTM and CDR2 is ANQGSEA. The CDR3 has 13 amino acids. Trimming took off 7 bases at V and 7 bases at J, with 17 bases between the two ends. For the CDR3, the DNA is TGCAGCGGCACTGGGGGGTCTTGGAATGAGCAGTTCTTC. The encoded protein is CSGTGGSWNEQFF.

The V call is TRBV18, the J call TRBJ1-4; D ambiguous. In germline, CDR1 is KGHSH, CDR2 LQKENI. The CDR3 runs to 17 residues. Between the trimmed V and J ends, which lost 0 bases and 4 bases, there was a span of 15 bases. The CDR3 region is CASSPPNVPSVNEKLFF. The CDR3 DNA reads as TGTGCCAGCTCACCACCAAATGTACCCAGCGTTAATGAAAAACTGTTTTTT.